Sequencing of this T cell receptor beta chain was carried out in a study of beta chain features in type 1 diabetes. Study summary: The number of sorted cells examined across all samples was 107,917,701.

This clone was observed a few times. The antigen remains undetermined. The CDR3 sequence is 14 residues long. From germline, CDR1 is MNHNY and CDR2 SVGAGI (reference sequence). V dropped 10 bases and J dropped 5; count of bases not matched to a gene: 11. Study results and caveats: TCRB CDR3s were moderately but significantly shorter in Type 1 diabetes patients in all four CD4+ subsets. Naive, central memory and regulatory TCRB repertoires appeared more similar among patients than healthy donors.

Expressed TCRB transcripts were sequenced because the entire RNA isolate underwent reverse transcription. Read counts averaged approximately 3.5 million for samples of naive, central memory and regulatory T cells. TCRdb keeps only in-frame clones here, not all; method: immunoSEQ multiplex PCR. Here the sample spans some 700,000 clones, 13% being singletons. Sequenced sample: naive CD4+ T cells from blood. This TCR derives from a man younger than 35 with type 1 diabetes. The chain is built from TRBV6-6 and TRBJ2-1, with 7 bases lining up with TRBD2. Here the CDR3 DNA reads TGTGCCACCCATCTCGGGGCGGGGGACAATGAGCAGTTCTTC. Its translation: CATHLGAGDNEQFF.